This T cell receptor (beta chain) was profiled in a study of T cells in Graves' hyperthyroidism and ophthalmopathy. Notes on the study in general: Most clonotypes expanded in the thyroid (above 0.001) were also present in blood.

Of note for this clonotype: Its cognate antigen is unknown.

The germline CDR1 and CDR2 sequences are LNHNV and YYDKDF (reference sequence). The CDR3 has 14 residues. The ends were cut back, 0 bases at V and 11 bases at J, with 16 bases in the middle. Researchers amplified the TCR beta CDR3 regions from RNA transcripts. In the first-round RT-PCR of the TCR CDR3, the HTBI primer set was used. TCRdb called the multiplex PCR reads again in MiXCR, with one record for every CDR3 protein. In the table there are under 700,000 distinct CDR3 sequences, about half of which are singletons. The authors deemed Graves' hyperthyroidism stable absent ophthalmopathy progression within 18 months. Patients aged 18 to 65 had newly diagnosed hyperthyroidism lasting under 2 months.

Sequenced sample: peripheral blood or thyroid tissue (not recorded which). This chain uses TRBV15 with TRBJ1-1; maybe TRBD1 (6 bases). This clonotype originated in a woman aged 18-29 years with Graves' hyperthyroidism. CDR3 nucleotides: TGTGCCACCAGCAGAGATCCAGGCAGGGGCTTTGCTTTCTTT. Translation: CATSRDPGRGFAFF.